This note documents a single TCR beta chain sequence. Its specificity is not known. T cells were not sorted, and total RNA was isolated straight from whole blood. Two nested PCRs, of about 16 and 10 cycles, processed TCRalpha and TCRbeta cDNA. Reprocessing the 5' RACE reads, TCRdb reports a single entry for every CDR3 protein and omits DNA. The sample table includes about 150,000 distinct CDR3 sequences. In germline, CDR1 is MNHNS, CDR2 SASEGT. The CDR3 runs to 16 residues. These data are taken from a study of monozygotic twins with inflammatory bowel disease. Study-wide results and limits: Among IBD patients, TCRbeta diversity (inverse Simpson) was lower than in healthy co-twins.

V and J are TRBV6-1 and TRBJ1-1. What was sequenced was blood. This clonotype originated in a human donor with ulcerative colitis or Crohn's disease, or a healthy co-twin of an affected twin (not recorded which). CDR3 sequence: CASSEIVASRATEAFF.